This record covers a single T cell receptor beta chain. What antigen it recognizes has not been identified. No clone much larger than this one lies a single base away; base qualities are absent. For sequencing, an Illumina HiSeq 2500 was employed. Quantitative 5'-RACE with molecular barcodes was used to prepare TCR beta libraries. The study's own analysis went as follows. A new computational method based on a probabilistic model of VDJ rearrangement was used to identify disease-linked TCR variants. TCRdb reanalyzed the raw reads on its own, using fastp at Q25 for trimming and MiXCR for clone calling, and kept in-frame beta chains. For every CDR3 protein sequence, its rows merge into one entry that carries the most common genes and DNA. The V and J calls shown here were made by TCRdb, not taken from the authors' results. Here the sample has hundreds of thousands of distinct CDR3 sequences; 25% to 30% occur a single time. The ten largest account for 5% to 8% of the sample.

This sample was included in a study of CD8 T cells in ankylosing spondylitis (dated by TCRdb to 2016 to 2017). A note on the overall study: To find TCR variants linked to disease, the study profiled T cell receptor beta repertoires in ankylosing spondylitis patients and healthy donors. Peripheral blood was sampled, and synovial fluid was additionally collected from ankylosing spondylitis patients. The whole study cohort included over 85 healthy donors and about two dozen ankylosing spondylitis patients. Points the paper makes about the study in general: Some motif variants had previously been reported in the synovial fluid and blood of reactive arthritis patients, which suggests shared mechanisms of disease initiation. In peripheral blood, the disease-linked clones were found at relatively low frequencies and had a CD8+ phenotype. Blood from ankylosing spondylitis patients appeared to be characterized by a TCR beta motif made up of fewer than ten highly homologous amino acid variants. The disease-linked clones were reported to be significantly enriched in matched synovial fluid samples from ankylosing spondylitis patients.

The CDR3 runs 16 residues from the cysteine to the phenylalanine. The only DNA kept is the CDR3, 48 bases in frame from the first base. The germline V gene (reference sequence) provides CDR1 SEHNR and CDR2 FQNEAQ. V loses 2 bases of germline sequence and J loses 1 base, and the interval between the two ends is 14 bases. The sequence joins TRBV7-9 to TRBJ1-1; the D gene identity is not certain. The source is a male donor with ankylosing spondylitis or in good health (not recorded which). The sequenced sample was blood, either unsorted or a sorted T cell fraction (not recorded which). The CDR3 amino acid sequence is: CASSLPGAGGNTEAFF. The DNA is TGTGCCAGCAGCTTACCGGGCGCGGGTGGGAACACTGAAGCTTTCTTT. Extended through the reference TRBV7-9 and TRBJ1-1 proteins, this CDR3 yields the full variable domain: DTGVSQNPRHKITKRGQNVTFRCDPISEHNRLYWYRQTLGQGPEFLTYFQNEAQLEKSRLLSDRFSAERPKGSFSTLEIQRTEQGDSAMYLCASSLPGAGGNTEAFFGQGTRLTVV.